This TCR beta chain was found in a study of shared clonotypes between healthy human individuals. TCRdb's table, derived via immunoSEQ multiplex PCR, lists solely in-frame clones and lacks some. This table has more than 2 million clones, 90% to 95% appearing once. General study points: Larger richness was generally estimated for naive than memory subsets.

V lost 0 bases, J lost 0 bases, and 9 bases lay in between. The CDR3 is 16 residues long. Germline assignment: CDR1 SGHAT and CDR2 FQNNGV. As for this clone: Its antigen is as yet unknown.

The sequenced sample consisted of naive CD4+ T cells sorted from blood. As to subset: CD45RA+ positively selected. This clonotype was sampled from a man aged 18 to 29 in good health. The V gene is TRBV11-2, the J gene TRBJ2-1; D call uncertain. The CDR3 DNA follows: TGTGCCAGCAGCTTAGAACCGGACCCCTCCTACAATGAGCAGTTCTTC. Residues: CASSLEPDPSYNEQFF. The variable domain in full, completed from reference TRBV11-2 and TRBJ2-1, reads EAGVAQSPRYKIIEKRQSVAFWCNPISGHATLYWYQQILGQGPKLLIQFQNNGVVDDSQLPKDRFSAERLKGVDSTLKIQPAKLEDSAVYLCASSLEPDPSYNEQFFGPGTRLTVL.